This T cell receptor beta chain was sequenced in a study of control samples from healthy donors and cancer patients. Only one count was recorded for this clone. Here immunoSEQ multiplex PCR was the method, and the copy in TCRdb shows in-frame clones only, minus some. The sample records about 12,000 clones, roughly 90% being singletons. The CDR3 covers 19 residues. V lost 0 bases, J lost 5 bases, and 23 bases lay in between. Germline V gene lookup returns CDR1 LGHDT and CDR2 YNNKEL (reference sequence). The TCR comes from a male donor with melanoma. The chain carries TRBV3-1 (or the pseudogene TRBV3-2) and TRBJ2-1; tentative D call: TRBD2 (6 bases). What was sequenced was formalin-fixed, paraffin-embedded tissue. The CDR3 DNA is TGTGCCAGCAGCCAAGATTCGTATTGGGACTGGACTGGGAACAATGAGCAGTTCTTC. It yields the protein CASSQDSYWDWTGNNEQFF.